This T cell receptor beta chain was identified in a study of PD-1 blockade in classical Hodgkin lymphoma. TCRdb's copy holds only in-frame clones and misses some; the assay was immunoSEQ multiplex PCR. This table has 15,000 or so clones, around 93% appearing once. The V and J ends lost 4 bases and 3 bases respectively, with 5 bases between them. Germline assignment: CDR1 SGHRS and CDR2 YFSETQ. CDR3 size: 12 residues. Regarding the study as a whole: Repertoire differences lack defined causes, possibly disease activity or prior therapy. Newly diagnosed patients were reported to start with lower TCR diversity than healthy donors.

Time point defined: newly diagnosed, previously untreated cHL patient sample. Investigators isolated CD4+ T cells from thawed PBMCs through magnetic negative selection. Comparison used PBMCs from newly diagnosed, untreated classical Hodgkin lymphoma. About this clone: Its antigen remains unknown.

The chain has TRBV5-1 and TRBJ2-1; no reliable D call. The specimen sequenced was CD4+ T cells from blood. This TCR was sampled from a human donor with classical Hodgkin lymphoma. This CDR3 reads CASSTDYNEQFF. CDR3 in DNA: TGCGCCAGCAGCACTGACTACAATGAGCAGTTCTTC.